This T cell receptor beta chain was retrieved from a study of CXCR3-negative and CXCR3-positive naive CD8 T cells. Study background: Across all libraries, TRB reads numbered 110 million to 150 million, with about 1.5 +/- 0.3 million in each library. General study results and limits: CXCR3-expressing naive cells carried TRB CDR3s more hydrophobic than those of CXCR3-negative naive cells.

CD45RO-CCR7+CD27+CD95- marked naive CD8+ T cells. TRB cDNA libraries were made by UMI-labeled 5' RACE. For each CDR3 protein, TCRdb gives one entry from its re-call of the 5' RACE reads, without DNA. The sample holds about 24,000 distinct CDR3 sequences. With respect to this clonotype: Antigen: not known.

This CDR3 contains 13 residues. The germline CDR1 and CDR2 sequences are SQVTM and ANQGSEA. This receptor was obtained from a human donor in good health. Some clones in this sample may be carry-over from other donors' samples. The chain joins TRBV29-1 to TRBJ2-1; the TRBD2 assignment by TCRdb is unverifiable without DNA. Sequencing used naive CXCR3- CD8+ T cells from blood. The subset denotes: CD45RO-CCR7+CD27+CD95- naive CD8+ T cells lacking CXCR3 (TNR3-). The CDR3: CSVVWTSYNEQFF.